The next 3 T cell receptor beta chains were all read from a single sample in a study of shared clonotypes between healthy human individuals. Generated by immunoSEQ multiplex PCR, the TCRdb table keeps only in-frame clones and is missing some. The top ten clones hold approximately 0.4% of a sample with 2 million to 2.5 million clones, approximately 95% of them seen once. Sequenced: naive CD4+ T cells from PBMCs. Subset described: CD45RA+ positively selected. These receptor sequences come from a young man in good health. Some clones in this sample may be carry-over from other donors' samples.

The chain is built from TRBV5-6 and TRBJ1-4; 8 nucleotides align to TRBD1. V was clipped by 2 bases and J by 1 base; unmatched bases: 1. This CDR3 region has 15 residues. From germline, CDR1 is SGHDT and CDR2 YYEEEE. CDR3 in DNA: TGTGCCAGCAGCTTACAGGGGGAAACTAATGAAAAACTGTTTTTT. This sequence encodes CASSLQGETNEKLFF.

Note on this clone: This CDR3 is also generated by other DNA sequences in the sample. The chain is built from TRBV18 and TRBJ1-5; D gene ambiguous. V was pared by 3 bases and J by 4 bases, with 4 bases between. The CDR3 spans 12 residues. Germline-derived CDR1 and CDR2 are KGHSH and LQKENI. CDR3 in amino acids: CASSPSNQPQHF. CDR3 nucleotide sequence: TGTGCCAGCTCACCCAGTAATCAGCCCCAGCATTTT. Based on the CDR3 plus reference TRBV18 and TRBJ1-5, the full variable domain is NAGVMQNPRHLVRRRGQEARLRCSPMKGHSHVYWYRQLPEEGLKFMVYLQKENIIDESGMPKERFSAEFPKEGPSILRIQQVVRGDSAAYFCASSPSNQPQHFGDGTRLSIL.

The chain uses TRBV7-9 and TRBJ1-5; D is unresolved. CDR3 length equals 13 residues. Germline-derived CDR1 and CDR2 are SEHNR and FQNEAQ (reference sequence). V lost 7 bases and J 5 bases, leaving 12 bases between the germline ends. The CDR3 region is CASTPGVHQPQHF. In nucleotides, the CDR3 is TGTGCCAGCACCCCTGGGGTTCATCAGCCCCAGCATTTT.